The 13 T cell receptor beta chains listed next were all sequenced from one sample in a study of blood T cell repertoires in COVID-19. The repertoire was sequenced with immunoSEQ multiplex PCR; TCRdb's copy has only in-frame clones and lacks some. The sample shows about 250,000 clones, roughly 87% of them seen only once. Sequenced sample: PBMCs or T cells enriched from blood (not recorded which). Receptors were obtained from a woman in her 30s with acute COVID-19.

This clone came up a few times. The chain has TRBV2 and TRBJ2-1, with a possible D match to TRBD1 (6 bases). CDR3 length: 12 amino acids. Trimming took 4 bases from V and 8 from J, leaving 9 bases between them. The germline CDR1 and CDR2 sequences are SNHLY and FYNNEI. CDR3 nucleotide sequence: TGTGCCAGCAGTGTTGGGGGCGATGAGCAGTTCTTC. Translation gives CASSVGGDEQFF.

The CDR3 sequence is CASRPQGGNTEAFF. In DNA, the CDR3 is TGTGCCAGCAGGCCCCAGGGGGGAAACACTGAAGCTTTCTTT. The chain links TRBV6-5 to TRBJ1-1; 7 bases match TRBD1. Looked up from germline, CDR1 is MNHEY and CDR2 is SVGAGI. Trimming cost V 6 bases and J 2 bases; bases outside gene matches: 6. This CDR3 has 14 amino acids.

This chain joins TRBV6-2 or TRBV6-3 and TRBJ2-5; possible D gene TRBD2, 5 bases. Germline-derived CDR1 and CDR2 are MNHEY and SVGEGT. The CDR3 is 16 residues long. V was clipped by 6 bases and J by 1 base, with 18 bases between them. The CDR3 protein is CASSRYRGSFQETQYF. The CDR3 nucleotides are TGTGCCAGCAGCCGTTATCGGGGATCCTTCCAAGAGACCCAGTACTTC.

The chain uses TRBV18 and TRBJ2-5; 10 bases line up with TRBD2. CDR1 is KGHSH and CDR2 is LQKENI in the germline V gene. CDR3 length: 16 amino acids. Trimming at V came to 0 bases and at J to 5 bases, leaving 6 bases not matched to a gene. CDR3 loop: CASSPPLAGGRETQYF. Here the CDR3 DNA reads TGTGCCAGCTCACCACCATTAGCGGGAGGTCGGGAGACCCAGTACTTC.

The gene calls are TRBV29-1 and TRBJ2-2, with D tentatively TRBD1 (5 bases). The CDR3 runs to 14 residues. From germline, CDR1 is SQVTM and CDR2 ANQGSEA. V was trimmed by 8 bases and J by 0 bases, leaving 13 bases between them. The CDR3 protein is CSSRTGANTGELFF. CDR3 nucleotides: TGCAGCTCCCGAACAGGAGCGAACACCGGGGAGCTGTTTTTT.

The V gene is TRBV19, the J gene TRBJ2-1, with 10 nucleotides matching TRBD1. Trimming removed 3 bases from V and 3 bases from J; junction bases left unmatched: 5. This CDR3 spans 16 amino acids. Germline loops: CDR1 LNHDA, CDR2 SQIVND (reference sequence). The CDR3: CASSMGTGARYNEQFF. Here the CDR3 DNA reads TGTGCCAGTAGTATGGGGACAGGGGCCCGCTACAATGAGCAGTTCTTC.

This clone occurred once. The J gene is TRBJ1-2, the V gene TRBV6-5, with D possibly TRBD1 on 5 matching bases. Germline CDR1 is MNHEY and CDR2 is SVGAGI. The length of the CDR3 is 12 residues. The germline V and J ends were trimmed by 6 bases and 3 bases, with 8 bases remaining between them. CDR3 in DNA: TGTGCCAGCAGCCAGGGTGACTATGGCTACACCTTC. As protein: CASSQGDYGYTF.

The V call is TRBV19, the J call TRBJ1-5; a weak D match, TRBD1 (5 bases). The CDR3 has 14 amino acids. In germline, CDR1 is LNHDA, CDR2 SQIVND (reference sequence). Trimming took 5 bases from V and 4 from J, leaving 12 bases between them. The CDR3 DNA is TGTGCCAGTAGTCCGTGGGGGGGTAATCAGCCCCAGCATTTT. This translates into CASSPWGGNQPQHF.

As DNA, the CDR3 is TGTGCCAGCAGTCCGCCCGGGACAGGACACGAAAAACTGTTTTTT. It yields the protein CASSPPGTGHEKLFF. The V gene is TRBV27, the J gene TRBJ1-4, with TRBD1 matching 8 bases. Germline-derived CDR1 and CDR2 are MNHEY and SMNVEV (reference sequence). V shed 5 bases and J 8 bases; nucleotides not matched to a gene: 10. This CDR3 is 15 amino acids long. The full variable domain, rest sourced from reference TRBV27 and TRBJ1-4, is EAQVTQNPRYLITVTGKKLTVTCSQNMNHEYMSWYRQDPGLGLRQIYYSMNVEVTDKGDVPEGYKVSRKEKRNFPLILESPSPNQTSLYFCASSPPGTGHEKLFFGSGTQLSVL.

The CDR3 DNA is TGCGCCAGCAGCCCACCAGTTGGCGGGACCGAGCAGTACTTC. This codes for CASSPPVGGTEQYF. The chain is built from TRBV4-1 and TRBJ2-7, with D possibly TRBD2 on 6 matching bases. CDR1 is MGHRA, CDR2 YSYEKL, per germline. The CDR3 is made up of 14 amino acids. V dropped 4 bases and J dropped 6 bases, with 16 bases sitting between them.

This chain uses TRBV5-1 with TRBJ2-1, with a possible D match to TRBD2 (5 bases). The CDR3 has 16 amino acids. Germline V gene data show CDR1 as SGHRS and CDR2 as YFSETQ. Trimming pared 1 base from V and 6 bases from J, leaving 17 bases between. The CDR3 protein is CASSLKPQTRANEQFF. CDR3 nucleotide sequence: TGCGCCAGCAGCTTGAAGCCCCAGACGAGGGCCAATGAGCAGTTCTTC.

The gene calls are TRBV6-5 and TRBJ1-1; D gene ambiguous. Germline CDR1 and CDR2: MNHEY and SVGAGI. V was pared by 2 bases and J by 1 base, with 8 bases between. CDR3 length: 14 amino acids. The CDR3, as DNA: TGTGCCAGCAGTTACGCCACACCGAACACTGAAGCTTTCTTT. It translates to CASSYATPNTEAFF.

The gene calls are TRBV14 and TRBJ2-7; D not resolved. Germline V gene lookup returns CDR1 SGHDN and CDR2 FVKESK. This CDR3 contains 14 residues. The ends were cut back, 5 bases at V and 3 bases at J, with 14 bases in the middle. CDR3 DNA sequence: TGTGCCAGCAGCTTCTCAGCAGGTTTCTACGAGCAGTACTTC. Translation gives CASSFSAGFYEQYF.